The 21 T cell receptor beta chains reported below all come from one sample, sequenced in a study of cytotoxic CD8 clonotypes in ibrutinib-treated CLL. This table comes from immunoSEQ multiplex PCR, and its TCRdb copy is limited to in-frame clones, with some not included. The sample records 200,000 to 250,000 clones, more than 75% being singletons. Source: PBMCs, taken after 12 months of ibrutinib treatment. The receptors were sampled from a human donor with chronic lymphocytic leukemia.

J is TRBJ1-1 and V is TRBV6-5; 7 nucleotides line up with TRBD1. V shed 6 bases, J shed 2 bases, and the junction held 6 bases outside the gene matches. Germline CDR1 and CDR2: MNHEY and SVGAGI. This CDR3 is 14 amino acids long. The CDR3 nucleotides are TGTGCCAGCAGCTCCCAGGGGGGCAACACTGAAGCTTTCTTT. This gives the protein CASSSQGGNTEAFF.

This rearrangement joins TRBV28 to TRBJ2-2, with D possibly TRBD1 on 5 matching bases. Germline CDR1 is MDHEN and CDR2 is SYDVKM. The V and J ends lost 7 bases and 3 bases respectively, with 12 bases between them. The CDR3 is 14 amino acids. The CDR3 is CASTRPGHTGELFF. The CDR3, as DNA: TGTGCCAGCACTCGTCCAGGGCACACCGGGGAGCTGTTTTTT.

The rearrangement joins TRBV25-1 to TRBJ2-3; maybe TRBD2 (5 bases). Trimming shortened V by 7 bases and J by 2 bases, and 16 bases separated the two germline ends. This CDR3 spans 15 amino acids. Looked up from germline, CDR1 is MGHDK and CDR2 is SYGVNS. The CDR3 sequence: CASTGERGATDTQYF. CDR3 DNA sequence: TGTGCCAGCACTGGGGAGCGCGGCGCCACAGATACGCAGTATTTT.

The V call is TRBV10-1, the J call TRBJ2-5; TRBD2 is a possible D gene (5 bases). The CDR3 has 15 amino acids. Germline CDR1 WNHNN, CDR2 SYGVQD (reference sequence). Between the trimmed V and J ends, which lost 0 bases and 2 bases, there was a span of 10 bases. The CDR3 loop is CASSESRGKQETQYF. The CDR3 nucleotides read TGCGCCAGCAGTGAGTCGCGAGGGAAACAAGAGACCCAGTACTTC.

This chain connects TRBV11-2 to TRBJ2-7; perhaps TRBD2 as D (5 bases). V was shortened by 1 base and J by 3 bases, with 10 bases between the two germline ends. CDR3 length: 14 amino acids. From germline, CDR1 is SGHAT and CDR2 FQNNGV. Here the CDR3 DNA reads TGTGCCAGCAGCTTAGGGGCTGGACTCTACGAGCAGTACTTC. It specifies CASSLGAGLYEQYF. Combining the CDR3 with reference TRBV11-2 and TRBJ2-7 gives the whole variable domain EAGVAQSPRYKIIEKRQSVAFWCNPISGHATLYWYQQILGQGPKLLIQFQNNGVVDDSQLPKDRFSAERLKGVDSTLKIQPAKLEDSAVYLCASSLGAGLYEQYFGPGTRLTVT.

This sequence joins TRBV28 and TRBJ2-3; 7 bases match TRBD1. V was pared by 2 bases and J by 2 bases, with 4 bases of the junction left unmatched. The germline V gene encodes CDR1 MDHEN and CDR2 SYDVKM. The CDR3 totals 15 residues. The CDR3 bases are TGTGCCAGCAGTTTACTGGGACAGAACACAGATACGCAGTATTTT. Translation gives CASSLLGQNTDTQYF. The full variable domain, rest sourced from reference TRBV28 and TRBJ2-3, is DVKVTQSSRYLVKRTGEKVFLECVQDMDHENMFWYRQDPGLGLRLIYFSYDVKMKEKGDIPEGYSVSREKKERFSLILESASTNQTSMYLCASSLLGQNTDTQYFGPGTRLTVL.

This clone has a single count. The CDR3 region has the DNA TGTGCCAGCAGGACCCAGGGGGCTAGCGCCGGGGAGCTGTTTTTT. Its protein product is CASRTQGASAGELFF. The genes are TRBV6-1 and TRBJ2-2, with TRBD1 matching 8 bases. Germline V gene sequence: CDR1 MNHNS, CDR2 SASEGT. CDR3 length equals 15 residues. The V segment lost 6 bases and the J segment 6 bases; nucleotides outside the gene matches: 9.

This clone was seen a handful of times. This sequence joins TRBV7-8 and TRBJ2-7, with TRBD1 matching 9 bases. This CDR3 is 14 amino acids long. Germline loops: CDR1 SGHVS, CDR2 FQNEAQ. V lost 4 bases, J lost 3 bases, and 4 bases stayed unmatched. CDR3 DNA: TGTGCCAGCAGCTCTCCGGACAGGGGCTACGAGCAGTACTTC. Its protein product is CASSSPDRGYEQYF. The entire variable domain, with the rest obtained from reference TRBV7-8 and TRBJ2-7, is as follows: GAGVSQSPRYKVAKRGQDVALRCDPISGHVSLFWYQQALGQGPEFLTYFQNEAQLDKSGLPSDRFFAERPEGSVSTLKIQRTQQEDSAVYLCASSSPDRGYEQYFGPGTRLTVT.

This rearrangement joins TRBV7-2 to TRBJ2-7, with TRBD2 matching 8 bases. The junction had 4 bases not matched to a gene; V was cut back by 5 bases and J by 4 bases. CDR3 length: 13 residues. Germline-derived CDR1 and CDR2 are SGHTA and FQGNSA. The CDR3 spells CASSPTSGYEQYF. DNA of the CDR3: TGTGCCAGCAGCCCTACTAGCGGATACGAGCAGTACTTC.

This sequence joins TRBV5-1 and TRBJ2-7; TRBD1 matches at 8 bases. Germline V CDR1 and CDR2: SGHRS, YFSETQ. The CDR3 extends over 14 amino acids. The V gene end was trimmed by 4 bases and the J gene end by 5 bases; junction bases not matched to a gene: 8. In DNA, the CDR3 is TGCGCCAGCAGCCCGTCACAGGGGGTCAACGAGCAGTACTTC. Amino acid sequence: CASSPSQGVNEQYF.

This chain's CDR3 is CASSPLDRNTEAFF. The CDR3 DNA reads as TGTGCCAGTAGTCCGTTGGACAGGAACACTGAAGCTTTCTTT. The rearrangement links TRBV19 to TRBJ1-1, with D tentatively TRBD1 (6 bases). V was shortened by 5 bases and J by 1 base, with 11 bases between the two germline ends. The germline V gene has CDR1 LNHDA and CDR2 SQIVND (reference sequence). The CDR3 is made up of 14 amino acids.

The V and J genes are TRBV7-8 and TRBJ2-2; tentatively, D is TRBD2 (6 bases). The germline CDR1 and CDR2 sequences are SGHVS and FQNEAQ. With 5 bases removed from V and 0 bases from J, the gap between germline ends came to 19 bases. There are 18 residues in the CDR3. The CDR3 DNA reads TGTGCCAGCAGCCTCCCGACTAGTAGCTGGTCGAACACCGGGGAGCTGTTTTTT. Protein: CASSLPTSSWSNTGELFF.

This clone was found a few times. The V call is TRBV25-1, the J call TRBJ1-4, with D tentatively TRBD1 (5 bases). V was clipped by 5 bases and J by 3 bases, with 10 bases between them. Germline V CDR1 and CDR2: MGHDK, SYGVNS. This CDR3 contains 14 residues. The CDR3 is CASSRGASNEKLFF. The CDR3 region has the DNA TGTGCCAGCAGTCGCGGGGCCTCTAATGAAAAACTGTTTTTT.

On this clone itself: Other DNA sequences in the same sample also yield this CDR3. The chain uses TRBV2 and TRBJ2-5; tentative D call: TRBD1 (6 bases). Trimming shortened V by 5 bases and J by 2 bases, and 9 bases separated the two germline ends. The CDR3 consists of 13 residues. Germline V gives CDR1 SNHLY, CDR2 FYNNEI. The CDR3 protein is CASSWTEQETQYF. CDR3 in DNA: TGTGCCAGCAGTTGGACAGAGCAAGAGACCCAGTACTTC. Full variable domain (outside the CDR3, taken from reference TRBV2 and TRBJ2-5): EPEVTQTPSHQVTQMGQEVILRCVPISNHLYFYWYRQILGQKVEFLVSFYNNEISEKSEIFDDQFSVERPDGSNFTLKIRSTKLEDSAMYFCASSWTEQETQYFGPGTRLLVL.

V and J are TRBV4-1 and TRBJ1-3; D might be TRBD1 (5 bases). From germline, CDR1 is MGHRA and CDR2 YSYEKL. The CDR3 runs 14 residues. V was trimmed by 5 bases and J by 0 bases, leaving 8 bases between them. The CDR3 DNA is TGCGCCAGCAGCGGGACGGCCTCTGGAAACACCATATATTTT. Encoded protein: CASSGTASGNTIYF.

This clone was seen only a few times. The rearrangement joins TRBV11-3 to TRBJ2-7; D might be TRBD1 or TRBD2, each matching 6 bases. In germline, CDR1 is SGHNT, CDR2 YENEEA. The V gene lost 5 bases and the J gene lost 0 bases, with 17 bases spanning the gap. This CDR3 region has 16 residues. CDR3 sequence reads: CASSPLGGKSSYEQYF. The CDR3 DNA reads as TGTGCCAGCAGCCCCCTGGGGGGCAAGAGCTCCTACGAGCAGTACTTC.

The V and J genes are TRBV27 and TRBJ2-5; D may correspond to TRBD1 or TRBD2 (6 bases each). The germline CDR1 and CDR2 sequences are MNHEY and SMNVEV (reference sequence). The CDR3 has 14 residues. The germline V and J ends were trimmed by 2 bases and 5 bases, with 12 bases remaining between them. CDR3 region: CASSLVSGAETQYF. The CDR3, as DNA: TGTGCCAGCAGTTTAGTTTCGGGGGCGGAGACCCAGTACTTC.

The chain is built from TRBV9 and TRBJ1-3, with unresolved D. This CDR3 is 16 amino acids long. Germline V CDR1 and CDR2: SGDLS, YYNGEE. The V and J ends lost 0 bases and 2 bases respectively, with 12 bases between them. The CDR3 loop is CASSVDLDYPGNTIYF. The DNA of the CDR3 is TGTGCCAGCAGCGTAGATCTTGACTACCCTGGAAACACCATATATTTT.

This clone was counted only a few times. The chain carries TRBV2 and TRBJ2-7; 7 bases map to TRBD1. The CDR3 is made up of 13 amino acids. The germline V gene encodes CDR1 SNHLY and CDR2 FYNNEI. The V and J ends lost 8 bases and 5 bases, in that order; junction bases with no gene match: 9. The CDR3 nucleotides read TGTGCCAGCGGGACAGTTTTTTCCCACGAGCAGTACTTC. Its translation is CASGTVFSHEQYF.

The rearrangement links TRBV5-5 to TRBJ2-3; TRBD1 aligns across 9 bases. This CDR3 is 15 amino acids long. CDR1 SGHKS and CDR2 YYEKEE come from the germline V gene (reference sequence). J was trimmed by 3 bases and V by 2 bases; bases with no gene match: 4. The CDR3 protein is CASSLQGARTDTQYF. CDR3 in DNA: TGTGCCAGCAGCTTACAGGGGGCTCGGACAGATACGCAGTATTTT.

The rearrangement joins TRBV7-9 to TRBJ2-6, with D hard to call. CDR3 size: 15 residues. V dropped 6 bases and J dropped 2 bases, with 11 bases sitting between them. From germline, CDR1 is SEHNR and CDR2 FQNEAQ (reference sequence). CDR3 loop: CASRSTAPGANVLTF. The DNA for the CDR3 is TGTGCCAGCAGATCAACGGCCCCTGGGGCCAACGTCCTGACTTTC.